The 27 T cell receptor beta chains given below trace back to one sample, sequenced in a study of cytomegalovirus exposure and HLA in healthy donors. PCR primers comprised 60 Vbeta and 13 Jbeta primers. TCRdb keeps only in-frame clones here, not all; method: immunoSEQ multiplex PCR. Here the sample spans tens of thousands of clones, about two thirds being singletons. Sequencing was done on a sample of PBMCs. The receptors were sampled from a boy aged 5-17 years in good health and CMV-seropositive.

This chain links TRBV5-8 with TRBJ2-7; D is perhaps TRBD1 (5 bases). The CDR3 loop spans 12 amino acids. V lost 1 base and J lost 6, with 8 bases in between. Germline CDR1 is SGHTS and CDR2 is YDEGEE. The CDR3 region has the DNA TGTGCCAGCAGCTTGTATGGGGCCGAGCAGTACTTC. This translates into CASSLYGAEQYF.

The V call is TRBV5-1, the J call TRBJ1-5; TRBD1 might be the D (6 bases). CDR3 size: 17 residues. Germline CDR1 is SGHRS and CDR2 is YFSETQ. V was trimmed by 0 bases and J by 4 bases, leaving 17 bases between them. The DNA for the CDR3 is TGCGCCAGCAGCTTGGGGTCGGGGGGCGGAAGTAATCAGCCCCAGCATTTT. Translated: CASSLGSGGGSNQPQHF.

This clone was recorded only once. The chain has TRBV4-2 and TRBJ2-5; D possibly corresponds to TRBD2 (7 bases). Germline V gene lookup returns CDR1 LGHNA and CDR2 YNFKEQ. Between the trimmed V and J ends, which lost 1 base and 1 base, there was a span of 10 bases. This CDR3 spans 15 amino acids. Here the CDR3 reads CASSQGGGVQETQYF. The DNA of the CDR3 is TGTGCCAGCAGCCAAGGGGGGGGCGTCCAAGAGACCCAGTACTTC.

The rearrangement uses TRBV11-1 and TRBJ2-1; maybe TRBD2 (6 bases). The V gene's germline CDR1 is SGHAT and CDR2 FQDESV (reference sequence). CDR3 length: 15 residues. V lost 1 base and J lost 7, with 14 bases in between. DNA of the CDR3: TGTGCCAGCAGCTTAGAGCGGGCCCCTACGAATGAGCAGTTCTTC. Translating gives CASSLERAPTNEQFF.

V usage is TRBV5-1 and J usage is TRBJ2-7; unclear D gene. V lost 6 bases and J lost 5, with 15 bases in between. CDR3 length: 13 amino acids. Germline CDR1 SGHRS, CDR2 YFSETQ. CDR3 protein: CASKGQVVDEQYF. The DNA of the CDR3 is TGCGCCAGCAAAGGTCAGGTAGTGGACGAGCAGTACTTC.

CDR3 coding DNA: TGTGCCAGTAGTTTCGGACAGACGCGTGAAGCTTTCTTT. It yields the protein CASSFGQTREAFF. The rearrangement links TRBV19 to TRBJ1-1; TRBD1 is a possible D gene (6 bases). CDR1 and CDR2 (germline): LNHDA, SQIVND (reference sequence). V shed 5 bases and J shed 7 bases, with 14 bases lying between them. This CDR3 has 13 amino acids.

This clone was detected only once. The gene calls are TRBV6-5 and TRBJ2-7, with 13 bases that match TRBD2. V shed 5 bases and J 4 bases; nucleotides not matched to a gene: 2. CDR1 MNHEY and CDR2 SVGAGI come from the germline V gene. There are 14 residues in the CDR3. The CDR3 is CASSRTSGSYEQYF. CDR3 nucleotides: TGTGCCAGCAGTAGGACTAGCGGGAGTTACGAGCAGTACTTC.

Here the CDR3 reads CASRRDRQETQYF. CDR3 nucleotides: TGTGCCAGCCGTCGTGACAGACAAGAGACCCAGTACTTC. V usage is TRBV6-6 and J usage is TRBJ2-5; maybe TRBD1 (5 bases). V was clipped by 8 bases and J by 2 bases, with 12 bases between them. The CDR3 extends over 13 amino acids. Germline V lookup: CDR1 MNHNY, CDR2 SVGAGI (reference sequence).

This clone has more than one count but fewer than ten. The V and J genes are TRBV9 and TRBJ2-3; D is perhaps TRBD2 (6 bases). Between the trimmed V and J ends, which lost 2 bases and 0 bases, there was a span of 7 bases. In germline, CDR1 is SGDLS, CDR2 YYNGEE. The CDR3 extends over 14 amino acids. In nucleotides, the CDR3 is TGTGCCAGCAGCGTGGGACTGAGCACAGATACGCAGTATTTT. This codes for CASSVGLSTDTQYF.

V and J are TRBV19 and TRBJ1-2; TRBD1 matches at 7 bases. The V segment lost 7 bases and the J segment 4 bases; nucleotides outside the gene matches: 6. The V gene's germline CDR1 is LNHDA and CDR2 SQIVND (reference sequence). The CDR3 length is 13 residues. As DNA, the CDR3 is TGTGCCAGTACTCCGGGACAGATCTATGGCTACACCTTC. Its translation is CASTPGQIYGYTF. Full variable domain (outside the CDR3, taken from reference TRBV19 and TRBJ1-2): DGGITQSPKYLFRKEGQNVTLSCEQNLNHDAMYWYRQDPGQGLRLIYYSQIVNDFQKGDIAEGYSVSREKKESFPLTVTSAQKNPTAFYLCASTPGQIYGYTFGSGTRLTVV.

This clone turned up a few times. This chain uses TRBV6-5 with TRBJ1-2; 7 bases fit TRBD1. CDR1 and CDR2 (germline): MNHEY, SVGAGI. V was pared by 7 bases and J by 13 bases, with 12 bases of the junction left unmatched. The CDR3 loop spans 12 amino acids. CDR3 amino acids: CASNNAGQAVTF. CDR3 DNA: TGTGCCAGCAATAACGCAGGACAGGCCGTCACCTTC.

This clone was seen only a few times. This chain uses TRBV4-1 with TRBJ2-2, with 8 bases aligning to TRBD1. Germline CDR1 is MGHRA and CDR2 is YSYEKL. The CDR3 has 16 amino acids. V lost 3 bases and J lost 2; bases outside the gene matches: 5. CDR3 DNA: TGCGCCAGCAGCCATGGACAGGGACGAAACACCGGGGAGCTGTTTTTT. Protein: CASSHGQGRNTGELFF.

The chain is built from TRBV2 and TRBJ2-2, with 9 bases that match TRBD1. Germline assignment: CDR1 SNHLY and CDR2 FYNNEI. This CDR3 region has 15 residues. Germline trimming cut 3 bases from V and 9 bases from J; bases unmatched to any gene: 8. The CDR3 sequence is CASSDKGQGAWELFF. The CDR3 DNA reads TGTGCCAGCAGTGATAAGGGACAGGGAGCCTGGGAGCTGTTTTTT.

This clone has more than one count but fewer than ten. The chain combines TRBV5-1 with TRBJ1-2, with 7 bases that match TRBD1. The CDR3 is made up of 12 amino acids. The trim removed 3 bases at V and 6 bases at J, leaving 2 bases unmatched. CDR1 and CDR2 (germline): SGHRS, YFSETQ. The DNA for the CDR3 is TGCGCCAGCAGCTCAACAGGGGATGGCTACACCTTC. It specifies CASSSTGDGYTF.

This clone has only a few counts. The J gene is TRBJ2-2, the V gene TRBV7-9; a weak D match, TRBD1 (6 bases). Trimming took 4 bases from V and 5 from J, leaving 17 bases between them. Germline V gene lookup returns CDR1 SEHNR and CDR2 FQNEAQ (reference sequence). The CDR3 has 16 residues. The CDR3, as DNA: TGTGCCAGCAGCTCCCAACAGGGTGTAAGAACCGGGGAGCTGTTTTTT. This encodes CASSSQQGVRTGELFF.

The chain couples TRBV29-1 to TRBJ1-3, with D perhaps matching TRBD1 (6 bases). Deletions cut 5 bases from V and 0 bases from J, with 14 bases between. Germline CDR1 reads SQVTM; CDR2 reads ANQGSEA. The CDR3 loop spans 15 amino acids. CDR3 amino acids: CSVWDTSTSGNTIYF. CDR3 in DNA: TGCAGCGTTTGGGACACATCGACCTCTGGAAACACCATATATTTT.

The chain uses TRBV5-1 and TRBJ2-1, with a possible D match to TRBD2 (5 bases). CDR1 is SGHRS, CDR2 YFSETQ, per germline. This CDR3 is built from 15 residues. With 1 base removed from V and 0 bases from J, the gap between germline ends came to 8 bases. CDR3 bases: TGCGCCAGCAGCTTGAACGGACTCTCCTACAATGAGCAGTTCTTC. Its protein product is CASSLNGLSYNEQFF. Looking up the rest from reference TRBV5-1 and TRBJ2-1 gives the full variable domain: KAGVTQTPRYLIKTRGQQVTLSCSPISGHRSVSWYQQTPGQGLQFLFEYFSETQRNKGNFPGRFSGRQFSNSRSEMNVSTLELGDSALYLCASSLNGLSYNEQFFGPGTRLTVL.

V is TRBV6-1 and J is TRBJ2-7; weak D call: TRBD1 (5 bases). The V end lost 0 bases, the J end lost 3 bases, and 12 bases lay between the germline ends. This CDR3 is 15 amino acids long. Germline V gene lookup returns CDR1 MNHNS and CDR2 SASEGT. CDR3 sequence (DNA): TGTGCCAGCAGTGAAGCAGGGGTGAGGCTCTACGAGCAGTACTTC. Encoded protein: CASSEAGVRLYEQYF.

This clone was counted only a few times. Here the CDR3 reads CASSQGYSGELFF. The CDR3 nucleotides are TGTGCCAGCAGTCAGGGGTACTCCGGGGAGCTGTTTTTT. This rearrangement joins TRBV6-6 to TRBJ2-2; possible D gene TRBD1, 6 bases. The V end was cut by 5 bases, the J end by 6 bases, with 10 bases between. CDR3 length: 13 residues. Germline V CDR1 and CDR2: MNHNY, SVGAGI (reference sequence).

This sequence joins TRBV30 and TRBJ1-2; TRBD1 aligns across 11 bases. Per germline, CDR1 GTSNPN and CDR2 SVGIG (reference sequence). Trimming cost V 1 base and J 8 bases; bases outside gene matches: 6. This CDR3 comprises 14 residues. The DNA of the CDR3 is TGTGCCTGGAGTGCCCTGGGACAGGGGGGAGGCTACACCTTC. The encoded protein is CAWSALGQGGGYTF.

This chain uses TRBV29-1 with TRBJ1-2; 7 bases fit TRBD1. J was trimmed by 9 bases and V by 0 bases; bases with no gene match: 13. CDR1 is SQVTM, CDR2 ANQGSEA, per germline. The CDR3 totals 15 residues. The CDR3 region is CSVEDPTGRKQSYTF. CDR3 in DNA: TGCAGCGTTGAAGACCCGACAGGGAGAAAACAGAGCTACACCTTC.

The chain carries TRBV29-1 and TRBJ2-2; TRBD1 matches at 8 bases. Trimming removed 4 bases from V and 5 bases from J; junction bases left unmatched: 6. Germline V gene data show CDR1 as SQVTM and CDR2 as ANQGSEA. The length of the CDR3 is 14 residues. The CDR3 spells CSVGTGWDTGELFF. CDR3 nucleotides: TGCAGCGTTGGGACAGGGTGGGATACCGGGGAGCTGTTTTTT.

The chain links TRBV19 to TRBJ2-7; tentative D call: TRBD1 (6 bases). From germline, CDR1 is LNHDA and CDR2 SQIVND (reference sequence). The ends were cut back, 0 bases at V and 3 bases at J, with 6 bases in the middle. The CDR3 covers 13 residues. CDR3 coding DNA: TGTGCCAGTAGTATAGACAGGGGCTACGAGCAGTACTTC. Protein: CASSIDRGYEQYF. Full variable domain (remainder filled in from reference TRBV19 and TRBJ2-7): DGGITQSPKYLFRKEGQNVTLSCEQNLNHDAMYWYRQDPGQGLRLIYYSQIVNDFQKGDIAEGYSVSREKKESFPLTVTSAQKNPTAFYLCASSIDRGYEQYFGPGTRLTVT.

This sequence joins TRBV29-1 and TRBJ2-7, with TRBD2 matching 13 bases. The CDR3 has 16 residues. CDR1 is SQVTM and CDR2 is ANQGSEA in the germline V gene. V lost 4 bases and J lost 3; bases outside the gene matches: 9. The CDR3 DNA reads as TGCAGCGTTGTCCTGCCGGGACTAGCGGGGATCTACGAGCAGTACTTC. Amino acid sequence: CSVVLPGLAGIYEQYF.

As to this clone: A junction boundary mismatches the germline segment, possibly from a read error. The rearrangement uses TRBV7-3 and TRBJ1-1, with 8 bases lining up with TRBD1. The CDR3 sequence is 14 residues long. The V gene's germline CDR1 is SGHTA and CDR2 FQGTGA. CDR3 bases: TGTGCCAGCAGCATAACAGGGGGAAACACTGAAGCTTTCTTT. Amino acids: CASSITGGNTEAFF.

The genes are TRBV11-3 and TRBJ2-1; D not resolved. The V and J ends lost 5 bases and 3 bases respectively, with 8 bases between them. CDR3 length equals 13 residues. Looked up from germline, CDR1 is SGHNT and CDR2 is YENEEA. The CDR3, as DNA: TGTGCCAGCAGCCGAGGAGACTACAATGAGCAGTTCTTC. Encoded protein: CASSRGDYNEQFF.

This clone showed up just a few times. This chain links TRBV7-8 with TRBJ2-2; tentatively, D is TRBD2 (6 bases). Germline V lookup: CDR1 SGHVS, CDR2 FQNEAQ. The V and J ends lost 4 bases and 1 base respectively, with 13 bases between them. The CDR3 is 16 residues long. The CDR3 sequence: CASSSRLEENTGELFF. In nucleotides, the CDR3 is TGTGCCAGCAGCTCCCGACTAGAGGAGAACACCGGGGAGCTGTTTTTT.